The 2 T cell receptor beta chains presented below share a single source sample, sequenced in a study of OX40 agonist ivuxolimab in advanced cancers. To prepare the library, the immunoSEQ multiplex PCR assay was applied. Not all clones reach the TCRdb copy of this immuneACCESS table, which keeps in-frame sequences only. Checked studies attribute under half of the gap to unresolved V genes and leave the rest unexplained. The sample table contains around 140,000 clones; only one count was recorded for about nine tenths of them. The ten largest clones capture about 1.1% of the sample. This specimen consisted of CD4+ or CD8+ T cells sorted from blood, obtained in a trial of the OX40 agonist ivuxolimab. These TCRs come from an adult with an advanced solid tumor such as melanoma, head and neck, liver or kidney cancer.

The gene calls are TRBV19 and TRBJ2-1, with 13 bases fitting TRBD2. V trimming: 6 bases; J trimming: 7 bases; junction bases outside the gene matches: 6. This CDR3 is 15 amino acids long. Germline V lookup: CDR1 LNHDA, CDR2 SQIVND (reference sequence). The chain's CDR3 is CASSALAGGPNEQFF. The CDR3 region has the DNA TGTGCCAGTAGCGCACTAGCGGGAGGGCCTAATGAGCAGTTCTTC.

The rearrangement uses TRBV6-6 and TRBJ1-2; TRBD1 agrees at 7 bases. V gave up 4 bases and J gave up 3 bases; unmatched junction bases: 8. Germline V gene sequence: CDR1 MNHNY, CDR2 SVGAGI (reference sequence). CDR3 size: 15 residues. The CDR3 DNA is TGTGCCAGCAGTTCGTTACAGGGGAGCGACTATGGCTACACCTTC. Its translation is CASSSLQGSDYGYTF.